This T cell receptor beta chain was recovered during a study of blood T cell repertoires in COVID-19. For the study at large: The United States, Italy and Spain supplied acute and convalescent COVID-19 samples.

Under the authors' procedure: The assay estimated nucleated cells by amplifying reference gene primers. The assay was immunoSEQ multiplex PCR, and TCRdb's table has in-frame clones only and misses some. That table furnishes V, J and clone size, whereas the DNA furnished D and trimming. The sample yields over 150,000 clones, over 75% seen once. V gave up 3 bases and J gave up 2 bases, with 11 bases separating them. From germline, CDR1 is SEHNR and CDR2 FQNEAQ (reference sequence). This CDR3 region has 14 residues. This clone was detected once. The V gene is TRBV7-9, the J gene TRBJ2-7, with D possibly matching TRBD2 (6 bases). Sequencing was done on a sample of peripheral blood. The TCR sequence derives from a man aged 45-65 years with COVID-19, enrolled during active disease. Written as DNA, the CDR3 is TGTGCCAGCAGCTTGGGACTCTCAGCCTACGAGCAGTACTTC. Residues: CASSLGLSAYEQYF.